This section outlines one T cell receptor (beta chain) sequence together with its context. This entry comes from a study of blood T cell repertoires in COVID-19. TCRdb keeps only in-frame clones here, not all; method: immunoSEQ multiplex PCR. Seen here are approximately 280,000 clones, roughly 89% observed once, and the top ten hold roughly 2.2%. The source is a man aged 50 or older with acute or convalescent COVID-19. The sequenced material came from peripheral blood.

The CDR3 nucleotides read TGTGCCAGCAGCCTGGGACAGGGGGCGAGGGATGGCTACACCTTC. It codes for CASSLGQGARDGYTF. This chain joins TRBV5-8 and TRBJ1-2, with 12 bases lining up with TRBD1. Germline V CDR1 and CDR2: SGHTS, YDEGEE. The V and J ends lost 4 bases and 6 bases, in that order; junction bases with no gene match: 7. The CDR3 is 15 residues long.